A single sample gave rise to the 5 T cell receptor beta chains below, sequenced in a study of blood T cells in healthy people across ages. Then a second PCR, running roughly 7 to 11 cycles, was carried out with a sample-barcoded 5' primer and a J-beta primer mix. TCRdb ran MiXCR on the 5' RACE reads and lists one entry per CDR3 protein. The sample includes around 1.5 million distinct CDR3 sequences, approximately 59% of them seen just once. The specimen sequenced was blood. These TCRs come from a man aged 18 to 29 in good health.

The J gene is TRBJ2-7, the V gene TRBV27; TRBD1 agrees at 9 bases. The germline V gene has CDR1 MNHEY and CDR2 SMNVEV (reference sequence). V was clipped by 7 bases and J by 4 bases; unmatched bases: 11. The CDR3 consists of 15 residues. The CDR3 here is CASTLVGQGLYEQYF. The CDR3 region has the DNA TGTGCCAGCACTTTGGTGGGACAGGGTCTGTACGAGCAGTACTTC.

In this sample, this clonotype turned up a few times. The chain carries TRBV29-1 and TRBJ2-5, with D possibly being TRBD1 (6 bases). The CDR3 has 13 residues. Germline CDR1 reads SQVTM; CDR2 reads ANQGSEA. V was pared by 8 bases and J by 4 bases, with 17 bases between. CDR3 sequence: CSLSETGSETQYF. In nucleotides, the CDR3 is TGCAGCCTCTCTGAAACAGGGTCAGAGACCCAGTACTTC.

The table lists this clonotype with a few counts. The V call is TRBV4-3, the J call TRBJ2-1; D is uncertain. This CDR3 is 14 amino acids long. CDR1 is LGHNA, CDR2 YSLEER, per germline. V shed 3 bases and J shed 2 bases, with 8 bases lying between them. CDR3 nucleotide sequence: TGCGCCAGCAGCCAGAGGCAGACCTACAATGAGCAGTTCTTC. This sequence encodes CASSQRQTYNEQFF.

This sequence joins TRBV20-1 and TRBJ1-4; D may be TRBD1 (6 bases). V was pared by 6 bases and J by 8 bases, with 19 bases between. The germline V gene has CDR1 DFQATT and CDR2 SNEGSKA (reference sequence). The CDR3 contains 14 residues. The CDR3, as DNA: TGCAGTGCCTACCCGGGGGGGGCTAGGGAAAAACTGTTTTTT. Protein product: CSAYPGGAREKLFF.

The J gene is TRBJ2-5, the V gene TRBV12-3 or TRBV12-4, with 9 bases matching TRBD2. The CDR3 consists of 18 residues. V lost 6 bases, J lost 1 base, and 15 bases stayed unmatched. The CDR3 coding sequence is TGTGCCAGCAGCGTCGGCGTTGGGCTAGCGGGGATCCAAGAGACCCAGTACTTC. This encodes CASSVGVGLAGIQETQYF.